This is a list of T cell receptor beta chains from one sample in a study of T cell responses to AZD1222 COVID-19 vaccine. Libraries were prepared by immunoSEQ multiplex PCR; TCRdb keeps only in-frame clonotypes and omits some of them. The data show about 130,000 clones, 89% seen once. The sequencing here drew on peripheral blood, taken on day 0 of AZD1222 vaccination. The receptors come from an adult in good health. Each CDR3 is given with its conserved first and last residue. D genes are given only for firm matches. Clone size appears in some rows only: once, few, many, or a class for an expanded clone.

J gene: TRBJ1-2; clone size: -; V gene: TRBV7-9; D gene: TRBD1; CDR3 DNA: TGTGCCAGCAGCTTATCCGATACACAGGGGACTGGCTACACCTTC; CDR3 protein: CASSLSDTQGTGYTF
J gene: TRBJ1-1; clone size: -; V gene: TRBV20-1; D gene: -; CDR3 DNA: TGCAGTGCCGACGGGGCAGATGAAGCTTTCTTT; CDR3 protein: CSADGADEAFF
J gene: TRBJ2-1; clone size: -; V gene: TRBV7-6; D gene: TRBD2; CDR3 DNA: TGTGCCAGCAGCTTCTTTAGCGGGGACAATGAGCAGTTCTTC; CDR3 protein: CASSFFSGDNEQFF
J gene: TRBJ2-7; clone size: -; V gene: TRBV10-1; D gene: TRBD1; CDR3 DNA: TGCGCCAGCAGTGCTGGACAGGGGGATCGGGAGCAGTACTTC; CDR3 protein: CASSAGQGDREQYF
J gene: TRBJ1-1; clone size: -; V gene: TRBV19; D gene: -; CDR3 DNA: TGTGCCAGTAGGATCCCCTCAGCAGAAGCTTTCTTT; CDR3 protein: CASRIPSAEAFF
J gene: TRBJ1-6; clone size: -; V gene: TRBV10-3; D gene: TRBD1; CDR3 DNA: TGTGCCATCAGTGACCCGACAGGGAATAGTAATTCACCCCTCCACTTT; CDR3 protein: CAISDPTGNSNSPLHF
J gene: TRBJ1-2; clone size: -; V gene: TRBV4-2; D gene: -; CDR3 DNA: TGTGCCAGCAGCCAAGAAGGACAAGGCAACAGCGTCTATGGCTACACCTTC; CDR3 protein: CASSQEGQGNSVYGYTF
J gene: TRBJ1-2; clone size: -; V gene: TRBV30; D gene: -; CDR3 DNA: TGTGCCTGGCGCGTCGCGGGTTCAAACTATGGCTACACCTTC; CDR3 protein: CAWRVAGSNYGYTF
J gene: TRBJ2-1; clone size: -; V gene: TRBV24-1; D gene: TRBD2; CDR3 DNA: TGTGCCACGCCCTGGACTAGCGGGGGGGTGCCCTACAATGAGCAGTTCTTC; CDR3 protein: CATPWTSGGVPYNEQFF
J gene: TRBJ1-2; clone size: -; V gene: TRBV12-2; D gene: -; CDR3 DNA: TGTGCAAGCCTTTACGGCTACACCTTC; CDR3 protein: CASLYGYTF
J gene: TRBJ1-5; clone size: -; V gene: TRBV4-3; D gene: -; CDR3 DNA: TGCGCCAGCAGCCAAGATTTGGGTGCTCCGCAGCCCCAGCATTTT; CDR3 protein: CASSQDLGAPQPQHF
J gene: TRBJ1-5; clone size: -; V gene: TRBV18; D gene: TRBD1; CDR3 DNA: TGTGCCAGCTCACCCAACAGGGGACCCAATCAGCCCCAGCATTTT; CDR3 protein: CASSPNRGPNQPQHF
J gene: TRBJ1-6; clone size: -; V gene: TRBV4-1; D gene: -; CDR3 DNA: TGCGCCAGCAGCCAAGAGCCAGAGGGGACACCCCTCCACTTT; CDR3 protein: CASSQEPEGTPLHF
J gene: TRBJ1-3; clone size: -; V gene: TRBV15; D gene: -; CDR3 DNA: TGTGCCACCAGCAGAGAATCTCATGGAAACACCATATATTTT; CDR3 protein: CATSRESHGNTIYF
J gene: TRBJ2-7; clone size: -; V gene: TRBV9; D gene: -; CDR3 DNA: TGTGCCAGCAGCGTGGGGGGGCAGGCCAGCTACGAGCAGTACTTC; CDR3 protein: CASSVGGQASYEQYF
J gene: TRBJ1-2; clone size: -; V gene: TRBV6-5; D gene: TRBD1; CDR3 DNA: TGTGCCAGCAGGGAGGATAGGACAGGGGGCTATGGCTACACCTTC; CDR3 protein: CASREDRTGGYGYTF
J gene: TRBJ1-5; clone size: few; V gene: TRBV18; D gene: TRBD1; CDR3 DNA: TGTGCCAGCTCAATTACAGGGGATAGCAATCAGCCCCAGCATTTT; CDR3 protein: CASSITGDSNQPQHF
J gene: TRBJ2-1; clone size: few; V gene: TRBV11-2; D gene: -; CDR3 DNA: TGTGCCAGCAGCTTAGAACGGCAGTCCTCGATGCAGTTCTTC; CDR3 protein: CASSLERQSSMQFF
J gene: TRBJ1-2; clone size: once; V gene: TRBV7-2; D gene: -; CDR3 DNA: TGTGCCAGCAGCTTACTCATCAGGTCTGGCTACACCTTC; CDR3 protein: CASSLLIRSGYTF
J gene: TRBJ1-1; clone size: -; V gene: TRBV11-2; D gene: TRBD1; CDR3 DNA: TGTGCCAGCTCCCGGACAGGGGATGCCACTGAAGCTTTCTTT; CDR3 protein: CASSRTGDATEAFF
J gene: TRBJ1-1; clone size: -; V gene: TRBV3-1/TRBV3-2; D gene: -; CDR3 DNA: TGTGCCAGCAGCCAAGATGGGGGTCGGACTGAAGCTTTCTTT; CDR3 protein: CASSQDGGRTEAFF
J gene: TRBJ2-3; clone size: -; V gene: TRBV19; D gene: -; CDR3 DNA: TGTGCCAGTAGTATCGTCCAATCCGGGGGCCACACCACAGATACGCAGTATTTT; CDR3 protein: CASSIVQSGGHTTDTQYF
J gene: TRBJ2-1; clone size: -; V gene: TRBV28; D gene: TRBD1; CDR3 DNA: TGTGCCAGCAGTTTTAGGGGGACAGGGGGCAATGAGCAGTTCTTC; CDR3 protein: CASSFRGTGGNEQFF
J gene: TRBJ2-7; clone size: -; V gene: TRBV11-3; D gene: TRBD1; CDR3 DNA: TGTGCCAGCAGCCATCGGGGACAGTCCCACGAGCAGTACTTC; CDR3 protein: CASSHRGQSHEQYF
J gene: TRBJ1-1; clone size: -; V gene: TRBV27; D gene: TRBD1; CDR3 DNA: TGTGCCAGCAGTTTTCGCCCCCGTGACAGGGTGAGGAACACTGAAGCTTTCTTT; CDR3 protein: CASSFRPRDRVRNTEAFF
J gene: TRBJ2-7; clone size: -; V gene: TRBV6-5; D gene: TRBD1; CDR3 DNA: TGTGCCAGCAGCGCAGACAGGGGGCCCTCCTACGAGCAGTACTTC; CDR3 protein: CASSADRGPSYEQYF
J gene: TRBJ1-1; clone size: -; V gene: TRBV21-1; D gene: -; CDR3 DNA: TGTGCCAACTATCAATCCGTGGAAGCTTTCTTT; CDR3 protein: CANYQSVEAFF
J gene: TRBJ1-1; clone size: -; V gene: TRBV27; D gene: -; CDR3 DNA: TGTGCCAGCAAGAAAGGGGGCACTGAAGCTTTCTTT; CDR3 protein: CASKKGGTEAFF